Presented here are 28 T cell receptor beta chains from one specimen sequenced in a study of Ad26.COV2.S vaccination and SARS-CoV-2 variants. Sequencing was performed with immunoSEQ multiplex PCR; in TCRdb, only in-frame clones are kept and a portion is missing. Of about 350,000 clones listed, about 85% are singletons. Treatment here: over 15 received Ad26.COV2.S at low or high dose, single or two shots; about 5 received placebo; per-sample allocation not given. Sampling was done on day 63 after the first vaccine or placebo injection. The sample was peripheral blood, taken in a trial of Ad26.COV2.S vaccine versus placebo. These receptor sequences come from a person aged 18-60 years who received the Ad26.COV2.S COVID-19 vaccine or a placebo.

In nucleotides, the CDR3 is TGTGCCAGCAGCGGGACAGGGAGTTCTGAAGCTTTCTTT. Its translation: CASSGTGSSEAFF. The chain combines TRBV9 with TRBJ1-1; 8 bases fit TRBD1. This CDR3 is 13 amino acids long. Trimming at V came to 3 bases and at J to 6 bases, leaving 4 bases not matched to a gene. Germline V gene data show CDR1 as SGDLS and CDR2 as YYNGEE.

V and J are TRBV5-4 and TRBJ2-1; 10 nucleotides match TRBD2. Trimming removed 4 bases from V and 2 bases from J; junction bases left unmatched: 9. The CDR3 length is 17 residues. Per germline, CDR1 SGHNT and CDR2 YYREEE (reference sequence). CDR3 loop: CASSPTSSGGTYNEQFF. The CDR3 DNA reads as TGTGCCAGCAGCCCTACGTCTAGCGGGGGTACCTACAATGAGCAGTTCTTC.

The chain has TRBV5-1 and TRBJ1-4, with D possibly TRBD1 on 6 matching bases. V gave up 0 bases and J gave up 7 bases, with 13 bases separating them. CDR3 size: 15 residues. CDR1 SGHRS and CDR2 YFSETQ come from the germline V gene. This CDR3 reads CASSLERGLGEKLFF. DNA for the CDR3: TGCGCCAGCAGCTTGGAGCGGGGGCTGGGTGAAAAACTGTTTTTT.

The V and J genes are TRBV7-6 and TRBJ2-2, with 14 bases that match TRBD2. The CDR3 runs 17 residues. Trimming removed 3 bases from V and 5 bases from J; junction bases left unmatched: 5. Germline V lookup: CDR1 SGHVS, CDR2 FNYEAQ. In DNA, the CDR3 is TGTGCCAGCAGCTTCGGGACTAGCGGGAGTAGAACCGGGGAGCTGTTTTTT. Protein sequence: CASSFGTSGSRTGELFF.

V usage is TRBV5-6 and J usage is TRBJ2-2; D is possibly TRBD1 (6 bases). This CDR3 spans 17 amino acids. Trimming stripped 4 bases from V and 3 bases from J, with 19 bases between. CDR1 and CDR2 from the germline V gene are SGHDT and YYEEEE. The CDR3 is CASSTGGWRSDTGELFF. The DNA for the CDR3 is TGTGCCAGCAGCACTGGGGGCTGGCGGAGTGACACCGGGGAGCTGTTTTTT.

The chain is built from TRBV5-1 and TRBJ2-3; no clear D gene. Trimming stripped 0 bases from V and 6 bases from J, with 8 bases between. The CDR3 runs to 13 residues. Germline V gives CDR1 SGHRS, CDR2 YFSETQ. CDR3 bases: TGCGCCAGCAGCTTGGGTCCCACGGATACGCAGTATTTT. It codes for CASSLGPTDTQYF.

The chain combines TRBV10-3 with TRBJ1-1; 7 bases agree with TRBD1. CDR3 length equals 15 residues. Per the germline V gene, CDR1 is ENHRY and CDR2 is SYGVKD. The V segment lost 3 bases and the J segment 8 bases; nucleotides outside the gene matches: 12. The CDR3 spells CAISEGRGRGTEAFF. CDR3 sequence (DNA): TGTGCCATCAGTGAAGGCCGGGGCAGGGGGACCGAAGCTTTCTTT.

This clone was seen once. This chain joins TRBV28 and TRBJ1-1; D is unresolved. The CDR3 runs 14 residues. Germline loops: CDR1 MDHEN, CDR2 SYDVKM. The V gene lost 2 bases and the J gene lost 3 bases, with 10 bases spanning the gap. Written as DNA, the CDR3 is TGTGCCAGCAGTTTAGGTCTTCCCTACACTGAAGCTTTCTTT. As protein: CASSLGLPYTEAFF.

This chain connects TRBV3-1 (or the pseudogene TRBV3-2) to TRBJ2-7; 7 bases line up with TRBD2. The germline V gene has CDR1 LGHDT and CDR2 YNNKEL (reference sequence). V lost 4 bases, J lost 2 bases, and 11 bases stayed unmatched. The CDR3 has 16 residues. The CDR3 protein is CASSPLGAGFPYEQYF. CDR3 nucleotides: TGTGCCAGCAGCCCCTTAGGAGCGGGGTTCCCCTACGAGCAGTACTTC.

The J gene is TRBJ2-5, the V gene TRBV10-2; D remains ambiguous. The ends were cut back, 1 base at V and 5 bases at J, with 11 bases in the middle. CDR1 WSHSY and CDR2 SAAADI come from the germline V gene. This CDR3 has 14 residues. CDR3 in amino acids: CASSEFTGDETQYF. Here the CDR3 DNA reads TGCGCCAGCAGTGAGTTTACCGGCGACGAGACCCAGTACTTC.

This chain uses TRBV25-1 with TRBJ2-1; 7 positions agree with TRBD2. CDR1 and CDR2 from the germline V gene are MGHDK and SYGVNS. The CDR3 sequence is 11 residues long. This chain's CDR3 is CGAGEGNEQFF. The CDR3 region has the DNA TGTGGGGCGGGAGAGGGCAATGAGCAGTTCTTC.

The chain combines TRBV19 with TRBJ1-5; the D is unclear. The CDR3 extends over 15 amino acids. The V end was cut by 6 bases, the J end by 2 bases, with 14 bases between. Germline V gene lookup returns CDR1 LNHDA and CDR2 SQIVND (reference sequence). The CDR3: CASRMGSGGNQPQHF. The CDR3 region has the DNA TGTGCCAGTAGGATGGGGTCGGGCGGCAATCAGCCCCAGCATTTT.

This chain links TRBV5-1 with TRBJ2-5, with D unclear. V gave up 7 bases and J gave up 3 bases, with 10 bases separating them. The CDR3 runs to 12 residues. From germline, CDR1 is SGHRS and CDR2 YFSETQ. This CDR3 is CASRVGEETQYF. The CDR3 DNA reads TGCGCCAGCCGTGTTGGGGAAGAGACCCAGTACTTC. Using reference TRBV5-1 and TRBJ2-5 for the parts outside the CDR3, the full variable domain is KAGVTQTPRYLIKTRGQQVTLSCSPISGHRSVSWYQQTPGQGLQFLFEYFSETQRNKGNFPGRFSGRQFSNSRSEMNVSTLELGDSALYLCASRVGEETQYFGPGTRLLVL.

This chain links TRBV11-2 with TRBJ2-2; D is possibly TRBD1 (6 bases). Germline V gene lookup returns CDR1 SGHAT and CDR2 FQNNGV. The V gene lost 5 bases and the J gene lost 0 bases, with 10 bases spanning the gap. CDR3 length: 15 amino acids. The DNA for the CDR3 is TGTGCCAGCAGCCTAAGGGGGTCGAACACCGGGGAGCTGTTTTTT. Translation gives CASSLRGSNTGELFF.

The rearrangement joins TRBV15 to TRBJ2-3; 9 nucleotides match TRBD2. Germline V lookup: CDR1 LNHNV, CDR2 YYDKDF (reference sequence). Trimming at V came to 0 bases and at J to 5 bases, leaving 3 bases not matched to a gene. This CDR3 is built from 15 residues. The CDR3 loop reads CATSRDGGRGDTQYF. The CDR3 DNA is TGTGCCACCAGCAGAGATGGCGGGAGGGGAGATACGCAGTATTTT.

The chain uses TRBV2 and TRBJ1-2; 8 positions match TRBD1. Germline V CDR1 and CDR2: SNHLY, FYNNEI. This CDR3 is 13 amino acids long. V lost 5 bases to trimming and J lost 3 bases; unmatched junction nucleotides: 2. The CDR3 reads CASSSGQDYGYTF. The CDR3 DNA reads TGTGCCAGCAGTTCGGGACAGGACTATGGCTACACCTTC.

Comment on this clone: This sample includes further DNA sequences coding for the same CDR3. V gene TRBV18 combines with J gene TRBJ2-5; D is possibly TRBD2 (6 bases). This CDR3 is built from 14 residues. The ends were cut back, 3 bases at V and 1 base at J, with 9 bases in the middle. Germline CDR1 KGHSH, CDR2 LQKENI. CDR3 amino acids: CASSPAGSQETQYF. The CDR3 DNA is TGTGCCAGCTCACCGGCGGGGAGCCAAGAGACCCAGTACTTC.

This clone is a singleton in its sample. The chain joins TRBV21-1 to TRBJ2-1; TRBD2, the D gene given by the table, was not confirmed from the DNA. TRBV21-1 is recorded as a pseudogene. The CDR3 has 15 residues. The CDR3, as DNA: TGTGCCAGCAGCAAAACAGGCGGGACGTGCGATGAGCAGTTCTTC. As protein: CASSKTGGTCDEQFF.

CDR3 coding DNA: TGTGCCAGTAGTACTGCGACTTCCTCTATTAGCACAGATACGCAGTATTTT. Protein product: CASSTATSSISTDTQYF. The J gene is TRBJ2-3, the V gene TRBV19; no definite D call. Trimming pared 4 bases from V and 0 bases from J, leaving 17 bases between. The CDR3 runs 17 residues. CDR1 LNHDA and CDR2 SQIVND come from the germline V gene (reference sequence).

The chain uses TRBV28 and TRBJ1-1; a possible D gene is TRBD1 (6 bases). Trimming took 8 bases from V and 12 from J, leaving 19 bases between them. Germline loops: CDR1 MDHEN, CDR2 SYDVKM. The CDR3 is 12 residues long. The CDR3: CASELGGVETFF. CDR3 DNA sequence: TGTGCCAGCGAATTAGGGGGGGTGGAGACTTTCTTT.

This chain joins TRBV3-1 (or the pseudogene TRBV3-2) and TRBJ1-4; D uncertain. V lost 2 bases and J lost 6, with 10 bases in between. Germline CDR1 and CDR2: LGHDT and YNNKEL (reference sequence). The CDR3 totals 14 residues. This CDR3 reads CASSQPGWDEKLFF. The CDR3 region has the DNA TGTGCCAGCAGCCAACCGGGCTGGGATGAAAAACTGTTTTTT.

The rearrangement joins TRBV5-6 to TRBJ2-5; D remains unclear. The germline V and J ends were trimmed by 4 bases and 1 base, with 11 bases remaining between them. Germline assignment: CDR1 SGHDT and CDR2 YYEEEE. This CDR3 has 14 amino acids. This CDR3 is CASSLTIAQETQYF. The CDR3, as DNA: TGTGCCAGCAGCCTGACCATAGCCCAAGAGACCCAGTACTTC.

This clone appeared a few times. The CDR3 sequence: CSAWEGNTIYF. The CDR3 DNA follows: TGCAGTGCATGGGAGGGAAACACCATATATTTT. J is TRBJ1-3 and V is TRBV20-1; D not certain. Germline CDR1 and CDR2: DFQATT and SNEGSKA (reference sequence). The CDR3 sequence is 11 residues long. V gave up 6 bases and J gave up 4 bases, with 7 bases separating them.

J is TRBJ2-1 and V is TRBV5-1; D gene unclear. CDR3 length: 13 amino acids. Trimming took 4 bases from V and 3 from J, leaving 8 bases between them. Germline V CDR1 and CDR2: SGHRS, YFSETQ. In DNA form, the CDR3 reads TGCGCCAGCAGCGCAGACTTCTACAATGAGCAGTTCTTC. Translating it yields CASSADFYNEQFF.

The J gene is TRBJ2-3, the V gene TRBV7-2, with 7 nucleotides matching TRBD2. Germline trimming cut 5 bases from V and 1 base from J; bases unmatched to any gene: 6. This CDR3 is built from 15 residues. Germline V gene sequence: CDR1 SGHTA, CDR2 FQGNSA. CDR3 loop: CASSLTSARTDTQYF. The CDR3 coding sequence is TGTGCCAGCAGCCTAACTAGCGCTCGCACAGATACGCAGTATTTT.

The rearrangement joins TRBV6-4 to TRBJ2-1; tentative D call: TRBD2 (7 bases). V lost 0 bases to trimming and J lost 6 bases, with 12 bases between them. Germline V CDR1 and CDR2: MRHNA, SNTAGT. The CDR3 extends over 15 amino acids. The CDR3 protein is CASSDSGEGGNEQFF. The CDR3 DNA follows: TGTGCCAGCAGTGACTCGGGGGAGGGGGGCAATGAGCAGTTCTTC.

This chain joins TRBV7-8 and TRBJ2-7; no definite D call. This CDR3 contains 13 residues. The V gene lost 6 bases and the J gene lost 3 bases, with 12 bases spanning the gap. CDR1 and CDR2 from the germline V gene are SGHVS and FQNEAQ. This CDR3 reads CASSTTLDYEQYF. The CDR3 DNA follows: TGTGCCAGCAGTACGACACTCGACTACGAGCAGTACTTC.

V gene TRBV18 combines with J gene TRBJ2-5, with a tentative D call TRBD1 (5 bases). The length of the CDR3 is 14 residues. Trimming removed 3 bases at V and 5 bases at J, with 13 bases between. Per germline, CDR1 KGHSH and CDR2 LQKENI. The CDR3 sequence: CASSPQQAQETQYF. CDR3 DNA sequence: TGTGCCAGCTCACCCCAACAGGCCCAGGAGACCCAGTACTTC.